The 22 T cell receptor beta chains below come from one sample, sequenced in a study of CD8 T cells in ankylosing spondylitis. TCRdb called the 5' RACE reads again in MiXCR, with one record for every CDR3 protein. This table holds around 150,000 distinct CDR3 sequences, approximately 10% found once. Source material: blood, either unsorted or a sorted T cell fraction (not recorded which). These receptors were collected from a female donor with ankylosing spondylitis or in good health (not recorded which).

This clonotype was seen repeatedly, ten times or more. Here the CDR3 DNA reads TGTGCCAGCAGCCCCGGCCAGACTAGCATTCATGAGACCCAGTACTTC. Translating it yields CASSPGQTSIHETQYF. The genes are TRBV7-9 and TRBJ2-5; 7 positions agree with TRBD2. This CDR3 has 16 residues. The J segment lost 5 bases and the V segment lost 5 bases, leaving 14 bases of the junction unmatched. Germline lookup yields CDR1 SEHNR and CDR2 FQNEAQ (reference sequence).

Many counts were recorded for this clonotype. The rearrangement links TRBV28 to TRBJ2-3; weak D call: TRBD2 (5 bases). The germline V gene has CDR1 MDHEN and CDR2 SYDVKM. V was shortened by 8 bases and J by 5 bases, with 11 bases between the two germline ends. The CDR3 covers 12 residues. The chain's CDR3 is CASRSEGDTQYF. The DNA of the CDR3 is TGTGCCAGCCGCTCCGAGGGAGATACGCAGTATTTT.

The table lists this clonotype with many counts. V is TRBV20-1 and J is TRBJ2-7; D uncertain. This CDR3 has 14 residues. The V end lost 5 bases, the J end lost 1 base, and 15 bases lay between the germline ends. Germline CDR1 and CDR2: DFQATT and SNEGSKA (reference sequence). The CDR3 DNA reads TGCAGTGCTGTCCCTGCGGCTCCTTCCTACGAGCAGTACTTC. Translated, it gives CSAVPAAPSYEQYF.

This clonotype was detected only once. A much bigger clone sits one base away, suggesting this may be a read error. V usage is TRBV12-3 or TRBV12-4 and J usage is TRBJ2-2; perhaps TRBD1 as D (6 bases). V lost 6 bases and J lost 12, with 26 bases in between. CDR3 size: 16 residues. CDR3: CASRPIDRPPVGKLFF. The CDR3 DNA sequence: TGTGCCAGCAGACCGATCGACAGGCCCCCGGTGGGGAAGCTGTTTTTT.

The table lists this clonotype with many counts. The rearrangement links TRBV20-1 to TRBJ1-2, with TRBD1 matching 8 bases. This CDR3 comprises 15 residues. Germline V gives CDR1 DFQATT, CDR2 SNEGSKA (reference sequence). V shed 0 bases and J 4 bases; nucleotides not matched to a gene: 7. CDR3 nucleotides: TGCAGTGCTAGAGATCCCGGACAGGGAACCTATGGCTACACCTTC. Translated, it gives CSARDPGQGTYGYTF.

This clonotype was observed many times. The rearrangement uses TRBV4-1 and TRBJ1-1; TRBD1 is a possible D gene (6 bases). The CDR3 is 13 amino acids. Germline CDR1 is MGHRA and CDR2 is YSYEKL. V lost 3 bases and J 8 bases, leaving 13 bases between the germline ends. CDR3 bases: TGCGCCAGCAGCCATTATTGGGGGGGCGAAGCTTTCTTT. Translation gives CASSHYWGGEAFF.

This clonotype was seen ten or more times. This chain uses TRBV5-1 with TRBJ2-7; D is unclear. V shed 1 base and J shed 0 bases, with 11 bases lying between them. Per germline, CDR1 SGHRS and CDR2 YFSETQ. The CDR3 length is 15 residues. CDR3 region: CASSLMDVASYEQYF. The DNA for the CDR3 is TGCGCCAGCAGCTTGATGGACGTCGCCTCCTACGAGCAGTACTTC.

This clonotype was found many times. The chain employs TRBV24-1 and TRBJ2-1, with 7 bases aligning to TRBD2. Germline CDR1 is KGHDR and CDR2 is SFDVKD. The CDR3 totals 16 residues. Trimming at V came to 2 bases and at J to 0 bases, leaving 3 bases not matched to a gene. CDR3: CATSDWSSGSYNEQFF. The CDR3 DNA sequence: TGTGCCACCAGTGATTGGTCTAGCGGCTCCTACAATGAGCAGTTCTTC.

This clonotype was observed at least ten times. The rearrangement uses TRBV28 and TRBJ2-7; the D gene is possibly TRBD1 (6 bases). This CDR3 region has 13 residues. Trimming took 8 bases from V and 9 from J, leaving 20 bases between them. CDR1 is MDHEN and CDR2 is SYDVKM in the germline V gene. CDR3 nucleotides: TGTGCCAGCGGCGCGACAGGCTCGGGTTCGCAGTACTTC. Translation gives CASGATGSGSQYF.

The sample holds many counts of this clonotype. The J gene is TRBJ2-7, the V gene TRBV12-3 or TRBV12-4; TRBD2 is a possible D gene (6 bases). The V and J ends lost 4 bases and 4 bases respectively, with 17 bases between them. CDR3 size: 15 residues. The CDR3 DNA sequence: TGTGCCAGCAGTTCTAATCTCCTAGCGCGATACGAGCAGTACTTC. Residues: CASSSNLLARYEQYF.

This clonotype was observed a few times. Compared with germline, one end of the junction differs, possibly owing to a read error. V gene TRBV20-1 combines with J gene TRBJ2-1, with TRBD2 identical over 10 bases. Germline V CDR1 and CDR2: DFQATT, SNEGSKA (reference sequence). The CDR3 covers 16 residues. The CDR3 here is CCARDRTAGGYNEQFF. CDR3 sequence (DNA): TGCTGTGCTAGAGATAGAACAGCGGGGGGGTACAATGAGCAGTTCTTC.

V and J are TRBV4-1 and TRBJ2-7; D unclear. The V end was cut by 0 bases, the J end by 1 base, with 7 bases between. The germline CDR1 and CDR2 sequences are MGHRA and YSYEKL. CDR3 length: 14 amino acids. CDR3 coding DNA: TGCGCCAGCAGCCAAGAGATTCTATCCTACGAGCAGTACTTC. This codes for CASSQEILSYEQYF.

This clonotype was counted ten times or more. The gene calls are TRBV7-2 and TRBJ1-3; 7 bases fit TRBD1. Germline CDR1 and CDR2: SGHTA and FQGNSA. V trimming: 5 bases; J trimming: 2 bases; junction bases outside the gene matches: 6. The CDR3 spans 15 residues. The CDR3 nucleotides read TGTGCCAGCAGCCTCAGACAGGGAACTGGAAACACCATATATTTT. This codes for CASSLRQGTGNTIYF.

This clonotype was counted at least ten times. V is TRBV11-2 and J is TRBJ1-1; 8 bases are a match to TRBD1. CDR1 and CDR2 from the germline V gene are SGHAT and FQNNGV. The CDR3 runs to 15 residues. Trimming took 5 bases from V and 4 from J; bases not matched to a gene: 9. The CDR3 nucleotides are TGTGCCAGCAGCCCCCCCGGGACAGGAGGCACTGAAGCTTTCTTT. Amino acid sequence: CASSPPGTGGTEAFF.

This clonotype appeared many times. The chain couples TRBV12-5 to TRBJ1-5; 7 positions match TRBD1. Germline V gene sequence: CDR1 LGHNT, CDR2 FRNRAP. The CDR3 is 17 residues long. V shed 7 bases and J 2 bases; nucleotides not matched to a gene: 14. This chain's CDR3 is CASAKEGGATGNQPQHF. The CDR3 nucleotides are TGTGCTAGTGCCAAGGAAGGGGGCGCGACTGGCAATCAGCCCCAGCATTTT. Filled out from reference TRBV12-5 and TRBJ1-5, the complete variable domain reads DARVTQTPRHKVTEMGQEVTMRCQPILGHNTVFWYRQTMMQGLELLAYFRNRAPLDDSGMPKDRFSAEMPDATLATLKIQPSEPRDSAVYFCASAKEGGATGNQPQHFGDGTRLSIL.

The CDR3 region is CSASMGANTGELFF. CDR3 DNA sequence: TGCAGTGCTAGCATGGGCGCGAACACCGGGGAGCTGTTTTTT. The chain employs TRBV20-1 and TRBJ2-2; no definite D call. CDR3 size: 14 residues. Looked up from germline, CDR1 is DFQATT and CDR2 is SNEGSKA (reference sequence). Deletions cut 3 bases from V and 0 bases from J, with 8 bases between.

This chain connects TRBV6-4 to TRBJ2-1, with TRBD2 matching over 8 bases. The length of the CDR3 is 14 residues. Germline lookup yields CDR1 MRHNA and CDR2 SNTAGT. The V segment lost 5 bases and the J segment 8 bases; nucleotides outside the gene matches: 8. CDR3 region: CASSRLAPADEQFF. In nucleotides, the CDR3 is TGTGCCAGCAGTAGACTAGCGCCAGCGGATGAGCAGTTCTTC.

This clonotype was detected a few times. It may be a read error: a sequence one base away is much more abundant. The CDR3 here is CASSSGEGNNSPLHF. The CDR3 DNA is TGTGCCAGCAGCTCTGGGGAGGGTAATAATTCACCCCTCCACTTT. J is TRBJ1-6 and V is TRBV12-3 or TRBV12-4; unclear D gene. The germline V and J ends were trimmed by 6 bases and 5 bases, with 14 bases remaining between them. This CDR3 has 15 residues.

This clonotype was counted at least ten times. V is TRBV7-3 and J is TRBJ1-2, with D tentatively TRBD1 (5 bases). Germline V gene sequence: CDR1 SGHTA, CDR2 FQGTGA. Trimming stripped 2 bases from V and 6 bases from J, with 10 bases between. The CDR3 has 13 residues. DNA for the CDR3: TGTGCCAGCAGCTTATTTGTGGGGGATGGCTACACCTTC. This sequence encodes CASSLFVGDGYTF.

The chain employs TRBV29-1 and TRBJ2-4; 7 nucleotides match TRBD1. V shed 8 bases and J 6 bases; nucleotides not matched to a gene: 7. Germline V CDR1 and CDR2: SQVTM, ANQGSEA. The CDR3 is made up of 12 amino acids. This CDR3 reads CSIGRDRNIQYF. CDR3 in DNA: TGCAGCATTGGACGGGACAGAAACATTCAGTACTTC.

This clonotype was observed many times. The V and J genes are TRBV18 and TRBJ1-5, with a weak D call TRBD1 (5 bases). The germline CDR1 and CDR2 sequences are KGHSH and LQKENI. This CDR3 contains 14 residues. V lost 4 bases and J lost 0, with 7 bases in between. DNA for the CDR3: TGTGCCAGCTCACAGGGGTTTAGCAATCAGCCCCAGCATTTT. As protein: CASSQGFSNQPQHF.

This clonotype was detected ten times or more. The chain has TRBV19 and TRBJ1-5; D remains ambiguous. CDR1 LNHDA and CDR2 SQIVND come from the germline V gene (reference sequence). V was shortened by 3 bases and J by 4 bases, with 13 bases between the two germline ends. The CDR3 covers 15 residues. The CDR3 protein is CASSIPPGGNQPQHF. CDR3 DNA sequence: TGTGCCAGTAGTATTCCCCCAGGAGGGAATCAGCCCCAGCATTTT.